The 32 T cell receptor beta chains below all came from one sample that was sequenced in a study of T cell responses to AZD1222 COVID-19 vaccine. Assay: immunoSEQ multiplex PCR; the TCRdb copy retains only in-frame clones and omits some. This sample carries some 120,000 clones, approximately 86% of them seen once, and the ten largest clones take approximately 9.6%. This material consisted of peripheral blood, taken on day 0 of AZD1222 vaccination. The source of these receptors is an adult in good health.

V and J are TRBV3-1 (or the pseudogene TRBV3-2) and TRBJ1-1, with TRBD1 as a possible D gene (5 bases). V shed 1 base and J shed 6 bases, with 15 bases lying between them. Germline V gives CDR1 LGHDT, CDR2 YNNKEL (reference sequence). This CDR3 has 15 residues. The CDR3 is CASSQGSGMIPEAFF. The CDR3 bases are TGTGCCAGCAGCCAAGGCTCAGGGATGATTCCTGAAGCTTTCTTT.

This clone was detected once. The chain is built from TRBV2 and TRBJ2-7, with D unclear. Germline CDR1 SNHLY, CDR2 FYNNEI. The CDR3 runs 14 residues. Trimming stripped 3 bases from V and 0 bases from J, with 9 bases between. The CDR3 protein is CASSDWGSSYEQYF. The CDR3 region has the DNA TGTGCCAGCAGTGATTGGGGTAGCTCCTACGAGCAGTACTTC.

The chain joins TRBV6-4 to TRBJ1-4, with a weak D call TRBD1 (6 bases). Germline V CDR1 and CDR2: MRHNA, SNTAGT. The CDR3 spans 20 residues. V lost 4 bases to trimming and J lost 8 bases, with 32 bases between them. Here the CDR3 reads CASSASSRDTLGRRGEKLFF. Written as DNA, the CDR3 is TGTGCCAGCAGTGCCTCCTCTCGGGACACCCTAGGGAGGAGAGGAGAAAAACTGTTTTTT.

The J gene is TRBJ1-6, the V gene TRBV5-1; 9 bases are a match to TRBD1. The germline gives CDR1 SGHRS, CDR2 YFSETQ. The CDR3 runs to 18 residues. V lost 4 bases and J lost 0; bases outside the gene matches: 8. Here the CDR3 DNA reads TGCGCCAGCAGCCCGGGACAGGGTATCGTCTCCTATAATTCACCCCTCCACTTT. Translation gives CASSPGQGIVSYNSPLHF. The full variable domain, rest sourced from reference TRBV5-1 and TRBJ1-6, is KAGVTQTPRYLIKTRGQQVTLSCSPISGHRSVSWYQQTPGQGLQFLFEYFSETQRNKGNFPGRFSGRQFSNSRSEMNVSTLELGDSALYLCASSPGQGIVSYNSPLHFGNGTRLTVT.

This clone was seen a single time. The V and J genes are TRBV25-1 and TRBJ1-1, with a tentative D call TRBD1 (6 bases). V lost 2 bases and J 0 bases, leaving 10 bases between the germline ends. This CDR3 is 15 amino acids long. Germline lookup yields CDR1 MGHDK and CDR2 SYGVNS. The CDR3 here is CASSETGLLNTEAFF. For the CDR3, the DNA is TGTGCCAGCAGTGAAACAGGGTTATTGAACACTGAAGCTTTCTTT.

This chain joins TRBV5-4 and TRBJ2-3; D is ambiguous. Germline CDR1 is SGHNT and CDR2 is YYREEE (reference sequence). V dropped 4 bases and J dropped 5 bases, with 11 bases sitting between them. This CDR3 is built from 13 residues. In DNA, the CDR3 is TGTGCCAGCAGCCTGGATCCGGGAGATACGCAGTATTTT. Translating gives CASSLDPGDTQYF.

V usage is TRBV6-1 and J usage is TRBJ1-2; D is unclear. Germline V lookup: CDR1 MNHNS, CDR2 SASEGT. The CDR3 is 13 residues long. V gave up 2 bases and J gave up 2 bases, with 6 bases separating them. The CDR3 loop is CASSEFLNYGYTF. The CDR3 DNA reads TGTGCCAGCAGTGAATTCTTAAACTATGGCTACACCTTC.

The V and J genes are TRBV5-3 and TRBJ1-1, with unresolved D. TRBV5-3 is an open reading frame, and its role is uncertain. Deletions cut 0 bases from V and 1 base from J, with 10 bases between. CDR3 length: 15 amino acids. CDR3 amino acids: CARSLEGGSNTEAFF. The CDR3 DNA follows: TGTGCCAGAAGCTTGGAGGGAGGGTCGAACACTGAAGCTTTCTTT.

V usage is TRBV2 and J usage is TRBJ1-2; 7 nucleotides line up with TRBD1. The V gene's germline CDR1 is SNHLY and CDR2 FYNNEI. CDR3 size: 12 residues. V lost 8 bases, J lost 4 bases, and 4 bases stayed unmatched. The CDR3 protein is CASVGDSYGYTF. DNA for the CDR3: TGTGCCAGCGTGGGGGACAGCTATGGCTACACCTTC.

The rearrangement uses TRBV28 and TRBJ1-1, with 7 bases identical to TRBD1. V lost 4 bases to trimming and J lost 3 bases; unmatched junction nucleotides: 8. Germline-derived CDR1 and CDR2 are MDHEN and SYDVKM. The CDR3 totals 15 residues. In DNA form, the CDR3 reads TGTGCCAGCAGTTCTATGACAGGGAGGGACACTGAAGCTTTCTTT. Protein product: CASSSMTGRDTEAFF.

The chain combines TRBV6-1 with TRBJ1-2; 10 bases align to TRBD1. Germline V gives CDR1 MNHNS, CDR2 SASEGT. The trim removed 1 base at V and 5 bases at J, leaving 10 bases unmatched. This CDR3 contains 17 residues. Written as DNA, the CDR3 is TGTGCCAGCAGTGAAGATCTGGGACAGGGGATTCGGTATGGCTACACCTTC. It specifies CASSEDLGQGIRYGYTF.

Regarding this clone: Other nucleotide sequences in the sample specify the same CDR3. The chain uses TRBV7-9 and TRBJ2-7; no definite D call. CDR3 length: 14 amino acids. The germline gives CDR1 SEHNR, CDR2 FQNEAQ (reference sequence). V shed 1 base and J shed 4 bases, with 11 bases lying between them. CDR3 in amino acids: CASSLGGSAYEQYF. The CDR3 DNA reads as TGTGCCAGCAGCTTAGGAGGTAGTGCGTACGAGCAGTACTTC.

This chain connects TRBV9 to TRBJ1-2, with D hard to call. Germline V gene lookup returns CDR1 SGDLS and CDR2 YYNGEE. The V end lost 5 bases, the J end lost 4 bases, and 12 bases lay between the germline ends. The length of the CDR3 is 13 residues. The CDR3 bases are TGTGCCAGCAGGGGAATGGGGAGCTATGGCTACACCTTC. Protein: CASRGMGSYGYTF.

The rearrangement joins TRBV6-5 to TRBJ2-5, with 8 bases matching TRBD1. After removal of 4 bases from V and 4 bases from J, the junction contained 5 bases not matched to a gene. CDR1 is MNHEY and CDR2 is SVGAGI in the germline V gene. The CDR3 length is 14 residues. The DNA for the CDR3 is TGTGCCAGCAGTTCTCGGACAGGGAGAGAGACCCAGTACTTC. It yields the protein CASSSRTGRETQYF.

The chain carries TRBV7-9 and TRBJ2-5; D possibly corresponds to TRBD1 (5 bases). Trimming left V 3 bases short and J 3 bases short, with 17 bases between. The V gene's germline CDR1 is SEHNR and CDR2 FQNEAQ (reference sequence). This CDR3 region has 16 residues. The CDR3 reads CASSFYRGAEKETQYF. In DNA form, the CDR3 reads TGTGCCAGCAGCTTTTATAGGGGCGCGGAAAAAGAGACCCAGTACTTC.

Of note for this clone: Sequence at one end of the junction differs from germline and may be a read error. The chain combines TRBV7-2 with TRBJ1-1; possibly TRBD1 for D (5 bases). CDR3 length equals 13 residues. Germline CDR1 reads SGHTA; CDR2 reads FQGNSA. The CDR3 DNA is TGTGCCAGCAACTTACAAAGGGGCACTGAAGCTTTCTTT. Protein: CASNLQRGTEAFF.

V is TRBV19 and J is TRBJ1-2, with D unresolved. This CDR3 has 16 amino acids. Trimming took off 6 bases at V and 5 bases at J, with 22 bases between the two ends. The germline CDR1 and CDR2 sequences are LNHDA and SQIVND (reference sequence). CDR3 loop: CASSEIGPGGRYGYTF. In DNA form, the CDR3 reads TGTGCCAGTAGCGAGATAGGCCCGGGAGGGCGTTATGGCTACACCTTC.

The gene calls are TRBV2 and TRBJ1-1; the D is unclear. This CDR3 comprises 13 residues. In germline, CDR1 is SNHLY, CDR2 FYNNEI. Trimming removed 7 bases from V and 5 bases from J, with 14 bases in between. The CDR3 DNA reads as TGTGCCAGCATTTCAGAGTCGGAGACTGAAGCTTTCTTT. It is translated as CASISESETEAFF.

The chain is built from TRBV5-1 and TRBJ2-3, with 8 bases fitting TRBD2. The CDR3 is 15 amino acids. Germline V lookup: CDR1 SGHRS, CDR2 YFSETQ. After removal of 4 bases from V and 4 bases from J, the junction contained 8 bases not matched to a gene. CDR3 loop: CASSPTGLASDTQYF. CDR3 coding DNA: TGCGCCAGCAGCCCTACAGGACTAGCTTCAGATACGCAGTATTTT.

The chain joins TRBV12-3 or TRBV12-4 to TRBJ2-1; D unclear. The length of the CDR3 is 12 residues. The V and J ends lost 6 bases and 7 bases respectively, with 10 bases between them. The CDR3 region has the DNA TGTGCCAGCAGCCTGTCCTGGAATGAGCAGTTCTTC. Its protein is CASSLSWNEQFF.

J is TRBJ1-1 and V is TRBV6-6; D gene unclear. The CDR3 loop spans 12 amino acids. The germline gives CDR1 MNHNY, CDR2 SVGAGI (reference sequence). Trimming left V 2 bases short and J 4 bases short, with 5 bases between. In nucleotides, the CDR3 is TGTGCCAGCAGTTACGGTACCACTGAAGCTTTCTTT. Residues: CASSYGTTEAFF.

The V call is TRBV18, the J call TRBJ2-4; 11 positions match TRBD1. The CDR3 has 14 amino acids. Germline V CDR1 and CDR2: KGHSH, LQKENI. J gave up 5 bases and V 4 bases, and 1 base lay outside the gene matches. CDR3 loop: CASSRGQGENIQYF. CDR3 in DNA: TGTGCCAGCTCACGGGGACAGGGGGAAAACATTCAGTACTTC.

The rearrangement joins TRBV5-4 to TRBJ1-3, with D tentatively TRBD1 (5 bases). Germline CDR1 and CDR2: SGHNT and YYREEE (reference sequence). Trimming pared 4 bases from V and 1 base from J, leaving 12 bases between. The CDR3 extends over 15 amino acids. The CDR3 nucleotides are TGTGCCAGCAGCCCGGGGACGTATTCTGGAAACACCATATATTTT. This encodes CASSPGTYSGNTIYF.

V is TRBV18 and J is TRBJ1-1; no firm D call. Germline loops: CDR1 KGHSH, CDR2 LQKENI. The CDR3 sequence is 17 residues long. Between the trimmed V and J ends, which lost 5 bases and 2 bases, there was a span of 21 bases. Written as DNA, the CDR3 is TGTGCCAGCTCATCCCTCAATAATAAAAGGATAAACACTGAAGCTTTCTTT. Translation gives CASSSLNNKRINTEAFF.

The chain joins TRBV7-2 to TRBJ2-7; TRBD2 matches 14 bases. Per germline, CDR1 SGHTA and CDR2 FQGNSA. This CDR3 is 16 amino acids long. The J segment lost 6 bases and the V segment lost 0 bases, leaving 4 bases of the junction unmatched. CDR3 residues: CASSLAGTSGRGEQYF. The DNA of the CDR3 is TGTGCCAGCAGCTTAGCGGGGACTAGCGGGAGAGGCGAGCAGTACTTC.

The chain couples TRBV28 to TRBJ1-5; the match to TRBD1 covers 9 bases. Germline CDR1 is MDHEN and CDR2 is SYDVKM. V was clipped by 4 bases and J by 6 bases; unmatched bases: 7. The CDR3 loop spans 15 amino acids. CDR3 nucleotide sequence: TGTGCCAGCAGTTCTGGGACAGGGATTTTTCAGCCCCAGCATTTT. Its protein is CASSSGTGIFQPQHF.

J is TRBJ1-4 and V is TRBV19; 7 bases line up with TRBD1. The trim removed 6 bases at V and 7 bases at J, leaving 2 bases unmatched. This CDR3 comprises 12 residues. Germline CDR1 is LNHDA and CDR2 is SQIVND (reference sequence). CDR3 protein: CASRGGVEKLFF. CDR3 coding DNA: TGTGCCAGTAGAGGGGGCGTTGAAAAACTGTTTTTT.

The rearrangement uses TRBV11-2 and TRBJ2-3, with 7 bases lining up with TRBD1. V shed 5 bases, J shed 9 bases, and the junction held 11 bases outside the gene matches. The CDR3 loop spans 14 amino acids. The germline gives CDR1 SGHAT, CDR2 FQNNGV. The CDR3, as DNA: TGTGCCAGCAGCCCAGGGACAGCCGCCACGACGCAGTATTTT. As protein: CASSPGTAATTQYF.

The V gene is TRBV15, the J gene TRBJ1-5; D remains unclear. Trimming removed 4 bases from V and 0 bases from J, with 7 bases in between. Germline CDR1 LNHNV, CDR2 YYDKDF (reference sequence). The CDR3 covers 14 residues. The CDR3: CATSMTVSNQPQHF. DNA for the CDR3: TGTGCCACCAGCATGACGGTTAGCAATCAGCCCCAGCATTTT.

The chain uses TRBV9 and TRBJ1-2; possibly TRBD1 for D (5 bases). The CDR3 length is 13 residues. V was pared by 3 bases and J by 8 bases, with 14 bases between. Germline V gives CDR1 SGDLS, CDR2 YYNGEE. CDR3 in DNA: TGTGCCAGCAGCGGACTGGTGGGGGTCGGCTACACCTTC. Translating gives CASSGLVGVGYTF.

V gene TRBV5-4 combines with J gene TRBJ2-5; possibly TRBD1 for D (5 bases). CDR3 length equals 12 residues. CDR1 and CDR2 from the germline V gene are SGHNT and YYREEE (reference sequence). V was cut by 2 bases and J by 5 bases, with 7 bases left in between. CDR3 region: CASSLWGETQYF. CDR3 nucleotide sequence: TGTGCCAGCAGCTTATGGGGCGAGACCCAGTACTTC.

This sequence joins TRBV10-3 and TRBJ1-1; no clear D. Germline CDR1 and CDR2: ENHRY and SYGVKD. This CDR3 has 13 amino acids. Trimming left V 6 bases short and J 6 bases short, with 14 bases between. The CDR3, as DNA: TGTGCCATCAGCGCGAGGGAGAATGCTGAAGCTTTCTTT. Translated, it gives CAISARENAEAFF.